This TCR beta chain was retrieved from a study of PD-L1 blockade in urothelial cancer. Only in-frame clones appear in the TCRdb table, and some are missing; sequencing was by immunoSEQ multiplex PCR. The sample lists over 45,000 clones; 87% were seen once. Peripheral blood mononuclear cells were collected from every patient before and during treatment, yielding between 1 and 8 samples per patient. The origin of this receptor is a man in his fifties or sixties with urothelial cancer. The sequencing here drew on PBMCs, taken around atezolizumab (anti-PD-L1) treatment.

CDR3 loop: CATSRQLDQPQHF. The CDR3 nucleotides read TGTGCCACCAGCCGCCAACTGGATCAGCCCCAGCATTTT. The chain employs TRBV15 and TRBJ1-5; no definite D call. The CDR3 consists of 13 residues. The V gene's germline CDR1 is LNHNV and CDR2 YYDKDF (reference sequence). V lost 5 bases, J lost 5 bases, and 10 bases lay in between.